This is a list of T cell receptor beta chains from one sample in a study of T cell changes during pregnancy in multiple sclerosis. TCRdb's copy holds only in-frame clones and misses some; the assay was immunoSEQ multiplex PCR. The sample holds approximately 110,000 clones; approximately 89% are singletons and the top ten take 3.5%. Specimen: peripheral blood, collected after pregnancy. The source of these receptors is a female donor with multiple sclerosis, enrolled in a pregnancy study. Each CDR3 is given with its conserved first and last residue. Fields, in order: V gene, J gene, clone size, D gene, CDR3 protein, CDR3 DNA. The D gene is left open where the match is weak. The size entry is marked missing in some rows and otherwise reads once, few, many or a size class.

TRBV9,TRBJ2-1,NA,TRBD2,CASSTSGGTHRNEQFF,TGTGCCAGCAGCACCAGCGGGGGGACCCACCGCAATGAGCAGTTCTTC
TRBV6-5,TRBJ1-1,few,NA,CASSYSDSKAFF,TGTGCCAGCAGTTACTCGGACAGCAAAGCTTTCTTT
TRBV19,TRBJ1-1,NA,NA,CASSLLEASRAFF,TGTGCCAGTAGCCTCCTCGAGGCCTCAAGAGCTTTCTTT
TRBV6-6,TRBJ2-1,NA,NA,CASRRRGEQFF,TGTGCCAGCAGGAGAAGGGGGGAGCAGTTCTTC
TRBV27,TRBJ2-7,NA,NA,CASSSPSVSSSYEQYF,TGTGCCAGCAGTTCCCCATCAGTCTCTTCCTCCTACGAGCAGTACTTC
TRBV5-1,TRBJ1-5,NA,TRBD1,CASSLKDRNNQPQHF,TGCGCCAGCAGCTTAAAGGACAGGAACAATCAGCCCCAGCATTTT
TRBV7-9,TRBJ1-1,NA,NA,CASSLKREAEAFF,TGTGCCAGCAGCCTCAAGAGGGAGGCTGAAGCTTTCTTT
TRBV5-6,TRBJ2-2,NA,NA,CASTWGGTGELFF,TGTGCCAGCACTTGGGGAGGCACCGGGGAGCTGTTTTTT
TRBV29-1,TRBJ2-2,NA,NA,CSVDRGSTGELFF,TGCAGCGTTGACAGGGGATCCACCGGGGAGCTGTTTTTT
TRBV6-5,TRBJ2-5,NA,TRBD1,CASSYSPTGGRETQYF,TGTGCCAGCAGTTACTCCCCGACAGGGGGGAGAGAGACCCAGTACTTC
TRBV2,TRBJ2-3,NA,TRBD2,CASNPTTSGGQYF,TGTGCCAGCAACCCGACGACTAGCGGGGGGCAGTATTTT
TRBV18,TRBJ1-1,once,TRBD1,CASSPAGTAEAFF,TGTGCCAGCTCACCGGCCGGGACAGCTGAAGCTTTCTTT
TRBV6-1,TRBJ1-3,once,NA,CASSPSGVDTIYF,TGTGCCAGCAGCCCCTCCGGAGTGGACACCATATATTTT
TRBV6-1,TRBJ2-7,NA,NA,CASTWRSYEQYF,TGTGCCAGCACCTGGAGGAGTTACGAGCAGTACTTC
TRBV5-1,TRBJ2-2,NA,NA,CASSLGSLTNTGELFF,TGCGCCAGCAGCTTGGGGTCGCTTACTAACACCGGGGAGCTGTTTTTT
TRBV21-1,TRBJ1-6,NA,NA,CASSKALGQQDSPLHF,TGTGCCAGCAGCAAAGCGCTAGGACAGCAGGATTCACCCCTCCACTTT
TRBV2,TRBJ1-4,NA,TRBD1,CASSETPGQEIEKLFF,TGTGCCAGCAGTGAGACTCCGGGACAGGAGATTGAAAAGCTGTTTTTT
TRBV5-4,TRBJ2-3,NA,TRBD2,CASSFPSGGPLQYF,TGTGCCAGCAGCTTTCCGAGCGGGGGGCCTCTACAGTATTTT
TRBV19,TRBJ2-1,NA,TRBD1,CASSKTGGWSNEQFF,TGTGCCAGTAGTAAAACAGGGGGCTGGTCCAATGAGCAGTTCTTC
TRBV25-1,TRBJ1-1,NA,NA,CASSKSGAMNTEAFF,TGTGCCAGCAGTAAGTCAGGGGCCATGAACACTGAAGCTTTCTTT
TRBV19,TRBJ1-4,NA,NA,CASSPGARNEKLFF,TGTGCCAGTAGTCCTGGGGCCCGAAATGAAAAACTGTTTTTT
TRBV30,TRBJ1-1,NA,NA,CAWSVQGWISF,TGTGCCTGGAGTGTGCAGGGGTGGATCAGCTTT
TRBV5-4,TRBJ1-2,NA,TRBD1,CASSLDRGYTF,TGTGCCAGCAGCCTGGACAGGGGCTACACCTTC
TRBV9,TRBJ2-7,NA,TRBD1,CASSPRDRGPYEQYF,TGTGCCAGCAGCCCTCGGGACAGGGGGCCCTACGAGCAGTACTTC
TRBV6-6,TRBJ1-2,NA,TRBD1,CASSPGTGANYGYTF,TGTGCCAGCAGTCCCGGGACAGGGGCTAACTATGGCTACACCTTC
TRBV7-6,TRBJ2-7,NA,TRBD1,CASSLGSGQGRDEQYF,TGTGCCAGCAGCCTAGGCTCGGGACAGGGGCGCGACGAGCAGTACTTC
TRBV19,TRBJ1-2,NA,TRBD1,CASSIPGQGANYGYTF,TGTGCCAGTAGTATCCCGGGACAGGGGGCTAACTATGGCTACACCTTC
TRBV19,TRBJ1-2,NA,NA,CASSPYLESPYGYTF,TGTGCCAGTAGTCCGTACCTCGAGTCCCCCTATGGCTACACCTTC
TRBV20-1,TRBJ1-1,once,NA,CSAGRAEAFF,TGCAGTGCTGGCCGTGCTGAAGCTTTCTTT
TRBV7-9,TRBJ1-5,NA,TRBD1,CASSLGPRGQINQPQHF,TGTGCCAGCAGCTTAGGGCCGAGGGGGCAGATCAATCAGCCCCAGCATTTT
TRBV2,TRBJ1-4,NA,TRBD1,CASSITGGAGKLFF,TGTGCCAGCAGTATTACAGGGGGCGCGGGAAAACTGTTTTTT
TRBV7-6,TRBJ1-1,NA,NA,CASSLPQGLVGITEAFF,TGTGCCAGCAGCTTACCCCAGGGGTTGGTGGGGATCACTGAAGCTTTCTTT
TRBV11-3,TRBJ2-2,NA,TRBD1,CASSPGTGWTGELFF,TGTGCCAGCAGCCCCGGGACAGGGTGGACCGGGGAGCTGTTTTTT
TRBV13,TRBJ2-7,NA,TRBD2,CASSLGTSGGAVHEQYF,TGTGCCAGCAGCTTAGGGACTAGCGGGGGGGCAGTACACGAGCAGTACTTC
TRBV19,TRBJ1-2,NA,TRBD1,CASTAGQAYGYTF,TGTGCCAGTACCGCCGGACAGGCCTATGGCTACACCTTC
TRBV12-1,TRBJ1-1,NA,NA,CASSLYTGLKAEAFF,TGTGCCAGCAGCTTATACACAGGGCTGAAGGCTGAAGCTTTCTTT
TRBV12-5,TRBJ2-3,NA,TRBD1,CASGFQGGTDTQYF,TGTGCTAGTGGTTTTCAGGGGGGCACAGATACGCAGTATTTT
TRBV19,TRBJ2-2,NA,NA,CASRPFGDTGELFF,TGTGCCAGTAGGCCATTCGGGGACACCGGGGAGCTGTTTTTT
TRBV27,TRBJ2-7,few,NA,CASSIYRSSYEQYF,TGTGCCAGCAGTATCTACAGGAGCTCCTACGAGCAGTACTTC
TRBV23-1,TRBJ2-7,NA,TRBD1,CASTDRGGEQYF,TGCGCCAGCACCGACAGGGGTGGCGAGCAGTACTTC
TRBV29-1,TRBJ1-1,NA,NA,CSVDAGPEAFF,TGCAGCGTTGACGCGGGGCCTGAAGCTTTCTTT
TRBV6-5,TRBJ2-7,NA,NA,CASSYSPGEQYF,TGTGCCAGCAGTTACTCTCCCGGCGAGCAGTACTTC
TRBV5-1,TRBJ2-1,once,NA,CASSLAGPGPYNEQFF,TGCGCCAGCAGCTTGGCCGGGCCAGGGCCCTACAATGAGCAGTTCTTC
TRBV7-9,TRBJ2-7,NA,TRBD1,CASSLGQGTFFEQYF,TGTGCCAGCAGCTTGGGACAGGGTACTTTTTTCGAGCAGTACTTC
TRBV5-1,TRBJ1-4,NA,NA,CASSLLPPDEKLFF,TGCGCCAGCAGCTTGCTACCACCGGATGAAAAACTGTTTTTT
TRBV2,TRBJ1-4,NA,NA,CASSWGPDEKLFF,TGTGCCAGCAGCTGGGGGCCAGATGAAAAACTGTTTTTT
TRBV11-2,TRBJ2-2,NA,TRBD1,CASSPGTGGTNTGELFF,TGTGCCAGCAGCCCTGGGACAGGGGGGACGAACACCGGGGAGCTGTTTTTT
TRBV25-1,TRBJ2-7,NA,TRBD1,CASRIGQGAQYF,TGTGCCAGCAGGATCGGACAGGGGGCCCAATACTTC
TRBV18,TRBJ2-1,NA,TRBD1,CASSLDRGGNEQFF,TGTGCCAGCTCCCTGGACAGGGGAGGCAATGAGCAGTTCTTC
TRBV5-1,TRBJ1-6,few,NA,CASSLISSPQNSPLHF,TGCGCCAGCAGCTTGATTTCCTCCCCCCAGAATTCACCCCTCCACTTT
TRBV11-3,TRBJ2-7,NA,TRBD1,CASSHPDRAYEQYF,TGTGCCAGCAGCCACCCCGACAGGGCCTACGAGCAGTACTTC
TRBV5-1,TRBJ2-2,NA,TRBD2,CASSLGLAGARVTGELFF,TGCGCCAGCAGCTTGGGACTAGCGGGGGCCCGGGTCACCGGGGAGCTGTTTTTT
TRBV19,TRBJ1-2,NA,TRBD1,CASSKSSGQGGFGYTF,TGTGCCAGTAGTAAGTCATCGGGACAGGGCGGTTTCGGCTACACCTTC